This is a list of T cell receptor beta chains from one sample in a study of a mutant IDH1 vaccine in newly diagnosed glioma. Assay used: immunoSEQ multiplex PCR; TCRdb lists only in-frame clones, some missing. This table has more than 35,000 clones, approximately 83% appearing once. No antigen is known for these receptors. This material consisted of PBMCs, taken from a glioma patient whose treatment included an IDH1 peptide vaccine. Receptors originate from a man aged 40-49 years with glioma. CDR3s include the opening cysteine and the closing phenylalanine or tryptophan. Each record gives: J gene, V gene, clone size, D gene, CDR3 protein, CDR3 DNA. A D gene is named only where the DNA matches it firmly. Size is omitted from some rows. Given values are once, few, many or a class for expanded clones.

>TRBJ2-2|TRBV4-3|-|-
CASSQDLFDRSGELFF
TGCGCCAGCAGCCAAGATCTCTTTGACAGGTCCGGGGAGCTGTTTTTT
>TRBJ2-7|TRBV5-1|-|-
CASSRDSYEQYF
TGCGCCAGCAGTAGAGATTCCTACGAGCAGTACTTC
>TRBJ2-7|TRBV6-1|once|-
CASRGDHRTYEQYF
TGTGCCAGCAGGGGCGATCACAGGACCTACGAGCAGTACTTC
>TRBJ2-7|TRBV15|-|-
CATSRGSYEQYF
TGTGCCACCAGCAGGGGCTCCTACGAGCAGTACTTC
>TRBJ2-5|TRBV10-3|-|-
CAIMRRIQETQYF
TGTGCCATCATGAGACGGATCCAAGAGACCCAGTACTTC
>TRBJ2-7|TRBV6-5|-|TRBD2
CATRGGLALLYEQYF
TGTGCCACCCGAGGAGGACTAGCGCTACTCTACGAGCAGTACTTC
>TRBJ1-6|TRBV5-6|-|-
CASSLPLNSPLHF
TGTGCCAGCAGCTTACCCCTCAATTCACCCCTCCACTTT
>TRBJ2-5|TRBV25-1|-|TRBD1
CASSAPGQGWVETQYF
TGTGCCAGCAGCGCCCCGGGACAGGGGTGGGTTGAGACCCAGTACTTC
>TRBJ1-5|TRBV5-1|-|-
CARTREEPQHF
TGCGCCAGGACGAGGGAGGAGCCCCAGCATTTT
>TRBJ2-7|TRBV6-5|-|-
CASSYRLDYEQYF
TGTGCCAGCAGTTACCGTTTGGACTACGAGCAGTACTTC